This T cell receptor beta chain was profiled in a study of patients and donors after allogeneic stem cell transplantation. Each CDR3 protein is one row after TCRdb ran MiXCR on the RT-PCR reads. The sample has 190,000 or so distinct CDR3 sequences; more than 35% are singletons. This clonotype turned up a few times. Deletions cut 4 bases from V and 3 bases from J, with 13 bases between. This CDR3 spans 13 amino acids. Germline V gene data show CDR1 as SQVTM and CDR2 as ANQGSEA. The rearrangement uses TRBV29-1 and TRBJ2-7, with TRBD2 as a possible D gene (6 bases). The sequence was obtained from a human donor who was either an allogeneic HSCT recipient or a stem cell or donor lymphocyte infusion donor (not recorded which). It is not recorded whose cells these are; they may come from a transplant donor. Sequencing used blood, either unsorted or a sorted T cell fraction (not recorded which). DNA for the CDR3: TGCAGCGTTGTCGGTAGCGGCGGCTACGAGCAGTACTTC. Its protein product is CSVVGSGGYEQYF.